This T cell receptor (beta chain) was sequenced in a study of metastatic and nonmetastatic thyroid tumors. Study information: Malignant thyroid and benign thyroid patients provided blood and tumor or nodule tissue whose repertoires were compared. The study's findings and limits: For both blood and tumor, malignant thyroid tumors reportedly showed significantly higher TCR beta diversity than benign nodules did.

The entire patient cohort was treatment-naive prior to thyroid surgery. This CDR3 spans 14 amino acids. Germline V gene sequence: CDR1 SGHRS, CDR2 YFSETQ. V was pared by 4 bases and J by 5 bases, with 5 bases of the junction left unmatched. In the source study's methods: Built for papillary thyroid cancer, a distant-metastasis classifier drew on CDR3 differences across clinicopathological groups. Using MiXCR, TCRdb reanalyzed the PCR reads. None of the V and J calls come from the authors' own analysis; TCRdb made them. The sample lists about 14,000 clones; about 33% were seen once. Notes on this clone: Its target is not known.

The receptor comes from a female donor with papillary thyroid cancer or a benign thyroid nodule (not recorded which). Some clones in this sample may be carry-over from other donors' samples. The sample comprised tumor tissue. The rearrangement joins TRBV5-1 to TRBJ2-3; 9 positions match TRBD1. The CDR3 loop reads CASSPGQGQDTQYF. DNA of the CDR3: TGCGCCAGCAGCCCCGGACAGGGGCAAGATACGCAGTATTTT.